This T cell receptor (beta chain) appears in the sequencing data of a study of T cells in women clearing cervical HPV infection. The protocol was immunoSEQ multiplex PCR, while the TCRdb copy is restricted to in-frame clones and leaves out a portion. The table lists approximately 38,000 clones. As concerns this clone: The CDR3 goes on 3 residues after the read ends, and that part is filled in from the germline J gene.

The V end was cut by 0 bases, the J end by 6 bases, with 14 bases between. The length of the CDR3 is 15 residues. Germline V lookup: CDR1 KGHSH, CDR2 LQKENI. V is TRBV18 and J is TRBJ1-2; tentative D call: TRBD1 (6 bases). This clonotype was obtained from a woman between 18 and 70 years old with a cervical HPV16 infection that either progressed to CIN3+ or cleared (not recorded which). Sequenced: blood buffy coat. CDR3 sequence reads: CASSPPGTKRDGYTF. CDR3 DNA (partial): TGTGCCAGCTCACCACCCGGGACAAAGAGGGATGGC.